Each of the 24 T cell receptor beta chains below was sequenced from the same sample in a study of spatial heterogeneity in lung cancer. The study's findings and limits: One measure, the expanded intratumoral alpha and beta TCR count, tracked tumor mutation counts.

Via MiXCR, TCRdb re-called the 5' RACE reads, giving one row per CDR3 protein. The table lists around 3,500 distinct CDR3 sequences, about a quarter of them singletons. No antigens are known for them. This sample's time point: sample taken at primary tumor resection. The sequencing here drew on lung tumor tissue, taken at surgery. Source of these receptors: a male donor with early-stage non-small cell lung cancer.

In its sample, this clonotype ranks as medium-sized. This beta chain appears as a stray read in a library generated for alpha chains; its size is not informative. This rearrangement joins TRBV5-1 to TRBJ2-4, with 11 bases aligning to TRBD2. The germline gives CDR1 SGHRS, CDR2 YFSETQ. Trimming cost V 2 bases and J 4 bases; bases outside gene matches: 5. The CDR3 length is 16 residues. CDR3 amino acids: CASSLGTSGVKNIQYF. Here the CDR3 DNA reads TGCGCCAGCAGCTTAGGGACTAGCGGAGTGAAAAACATTCAGTACTTC.

This clonotype is termed medium-sized. This beta chain lies outside the target of a library built for alpha chains; its clone size means little. This chain connects TRBV7-8 to TRBJ2-7, with TRBD2 identical over 7 bases. Germline V gene data show CDR1 as SGHVS and CDR2 as FQNEAQ. With 7 bases clipped from V and 2 bases from J, the junction kept 5 bases outside the gene matches. The CDR3 has 13 amino acids. As DNA, the CDR3 is TGTGCCAGCAACCGGGGAGGGGCCTACGAGCAGTACTTC. It is translated as CASNRGGAYEQYF.

On this clonotype: Little can be read into the size of this beta chain, an off-target read in a library designed for alpha chains. The gene calls are TRBV7-2 and TRBJ2-1; no reliable D call. This CDR3 has 11 residues. In germline, CDR1 is SGHTA, CDR2 FQGNSA. Trimming left V 1 base short and J 9 bases short, with 4 bases between. CDR3 protein: CASSLVVEQFF. In DNA, the CDR3 is TGTGCCAGCAGCTTAGTAGTTGAGCAGTTCTTC.

This clonotype is categorized as medium-sized (0.01 to 0.1%). This beta chain is an unintended read in a library built for alpha chains; its size means little. CDR3 DNA: TGCAGTGCTAGAGACCCCGGATCTTCCCAGAGTTCACCCCTCCACTTT. Translation gives CSARDPGSSQSSPLHF. V and J are TRBV20-1 and TRBJ1-6; no clear D gene. The CDR3 sequence is 16 residues long. Germline V lookup: CDR1 DFQATT, CDR2 SNEGSKA (reference sequence). Trimming took off 0 bases at V and 9 bases at J, with 18 bases between the two ends.

Notes on this clonotype: This beta chain is a stray read from a library made for alpha chains; its abundance is not meaningful. V is TRBV28 and J is TRBJ1-4, with TRBD1 as a possible D gene (6 bases). Per the germline V gene, CDR1 is MDHEN and CDR2 is SYDVKM. Trimming took 2 bases from V and 3 from J, leaving 10 bases between them. CDR3 length: 15 residues. The CDR3 is CASSLRGQSNEKLFF. CDR3 sequence (DNA): TGTGCCAGCAGTTTACGCGGACAGTCTAATGAAAAACTGTTTTTT.

This clonotype turned up a few times. For a library built for alpha chains, this beta chain is a stray read; little rests on its size. This chain uses TRBV19 with TRBJ2-1; weak D call: TRBD2 (6 bases). Germline V CDR1 and CDR2: LNHDA, SQIVND (reference sequence). The germline V and J ends were trimmed by 7 bases and 3 bases, with 22 bases remaining between them. This CDR3 has 17 amino acids. The CDR3, as DNA: TGTGCCAGTATAGCGGACTCACGGACCCGAGGCTACAATGAGCAGTTCTTC. Residues: CASIADSRTRGYNEQFF. Together with reference TRBV19 and TRBJ2-1, the CDR3 gives the full variable domain: DGGITQSPKYLFRKEGQNVTLSCEQNLNHDAMYWYRQDPGQGLRLIYYSQIVNDFQKGDIAEGYSVSREKKESFPLTVTSAQKNPTAFYLCASIADSRTRGYNEQFFGPGTRLTVL.

As for this clonotype: This beta chain turned up in a library designed for alpha chains; as an off-target read, its abundance says little. V is TRBV6-2 or TRBV6-3 and J is TRBJ1-2, with 7 bases that match TRBD1. The CDR3 is made up of 16 amino acids. V dropped 5 bases and J dropped 8; count of bases not matched to a gene: 17. The V gene's germline CDR1 is MNHEY and CDR2 SVGEGT. CDR3 in DNA: TGTGCCAGCAGTCCCCTCGGGACAGCCGTCCGGGGAGGCTACACCTTC. It specifies CASSPLGTAVRGGYTF.

This clonotype rates as medium-sized. This beta chain appears as a stray read in a library generated for alpha chains; its size is not informative. This chain joins TRBV5-1 and TRBJ1-6, with a tentative D call TRBD1 (5 bases). V was cut by 0 bases and J by 10 bases, with 17 bases left in between. Germline V gives CDR1 SGHRS, CDR2 YFSETQ. The CDR3 has 16 amino acids. The CDR3 region has the DNA TGCGCCAGCAGCTTGGTTGGGGGATCCCCCGGCTCACCCCTCCACTTT. Translating gives CASSLVGGSPGSPLHF.

By sample share, this clonotype is medium-sized. This beta chain is a stray read from a library made for alpha chains; its abundance is not meaningful. The CDR3: CASSLALDQPQHF. The CDR3, as DNA: TGTGCCAGCAGCTTAGCGCTCGATCAGCCCCAGCATTTT. This chain uses TRBV7-6 with TRBJ1-5; no firm D call. Trimming took off 0 bases at V and 5 bases at J, with 5 bases between the two ends. CDR1 and CDR2 from the germline V gene are SGHVS and FNYEAQ. The CDR3 length is 13 residues.

This clonotype is labeled medium-sized. This beta chain appears as a stray read in a library generated for alpha chains; its size is not informative. The gene calls are TRBV29-1 and TRBJ1-2; no firm D call. Germline loops: CDR1 SQVTM, CDR2 ANQGSEA. This CDR3 has 11 residues. V was clipped by 3 bases and J by 2 bases, with 4 bases between them. The CDR3 DNA sequence: TGCAGCGTTGAGCTGAACTATGGCTACACCTTC. Translated, it gives CSVELNYGYTF.

This clonotype is medium-sized within its sample. This beta chain is off target for a library built for alpha chains, so its abundance means little. This chain joins TRBV5-1 and TRBJ2-5, with D tentatively TRBD1 (5 bases). Trimming cost V 1 base and J 1 base, with 8 bases left between them. The germline gives CDR1 SGHRS, CDR2 YFSETQ. CDR3 length: 14 amino acids. The CDR3, as DNA: TGCGCCAGCAGCTTGCAGGGCGCCCAAGAGACCCAGTACTTC. This encodes CASSLQGAQETQYF. The full variable domain, rest sourced from reference TRBV5-1 and TRBJ2-5, is KAGVTQTPRYLIKTRGQQVTLSCSPISGHRSVSWYQQTPGQGLQFLFEYFSETQRNKGNFPGRFSGRQFSNSRSEMNVSTLELGDSALYLCASSLQGAQETQYFGPGTRLLVL.

By share, this clonotype ranks as medium-sized. Because this beta chain is a stray read in a library intended to capture alpha chains, its abundance should not be given much weight. The rearrangement joins TRBV28 to TRBJ2-5; D is unresolved. This CDR3 comprises 15 residues. The ends were cut back, 1 base at V and 2 bases at J, with 11 bases in the middle. CDR1 and CDR2 from the germline V gene are MDHEN and SYDVKM. CDR3 loop: CASSLSTQNQETQYF. CDR3 bases: TGTGCCAGCAGTTTATCGACCCAGAATCAAGAGACCCAGTACTTC.

By its share, this clonotype is medium-sized. With the library built for alpha chains, this beta chain is off target and its frequency is not meaningful. As DNA, the CDR3 is TGTGCCAGCAGCTTACAGTTAGGGGGCGGAGAGACCCAGTACTTC. Its protein is CASSLQLGGGETQYF. The chain couples TRBV7-3 to TRBJ2-5; 7 nucleotides align to TRBD1. V lost 2 bases, J lost 4 bases, and 7 bases stayed unmatched. CDR3 length: 15 residues. Germline CDR1 and CDR2: SGHTA and FQGTGA. Full variable domain (missing parts from reference TRBV7-3 and TRBJ2-5): GAGVSQTPSNKVTEKGKYVELRCDPISGHTALYWYRQSLGQGPEFLIYFQGTGAADDSGLPNDRFFAVRPEGSVSTLKIQRTERGDSAVYLCASSLQLGGGETQYFGPGTRLLVL.

By its share, this clonotype is medium-sized. This beta chain represents an off-target read in a library built for alpha chains; its size is of limited meaning. The CDR3: CASSSLGRATDTQYF. DNA of the CDR3: TGCGCCAGCAGCTCACTGGGACGTGCTACAGATACGCAGTATTTT. This chain connects TRBV5-1 to TRBJ2-3, with D perhaps given as TRBD1 or TRBD2 (5 bases each). The V gene's germline CDR1 is SGHRS and CDR2 YFSETQ. The CDR3 runs 15 residues. The V gene lost 3 bases and the J gene lost 3 bases, with 14 bases spanning the gap.

Worth noting for this clonotype: This beta chain turned up in a library designed for alpha chains; as an off-target read, its abundance says little. V and J are TRBV7-9 and TRBJ1-1; D unresolved. Per germline, CDR1 SEHNR and CDR2 FQNEAQ (reference sequence). Deletions cut 5 bases from V and 11 bases from J, with 15 bases between. The CDR3 loop spans 12 amino acids. This chain's CDR3 is CASSQVPGMAFF. DNA of the CDR3: TGTGCCAGCAGCCAAGTCCCGGGAATGGCTTTCTTT.

In this sample, this clonotype is medium-sized. The size of this beta chain means little, since it is a stray read in a library made for alpha chains. The chain joins TRBV5-1 to TRBJ2-3; 11 bases line up with TRBD2. V lost 0 bases to trimming and J lost 6 bases; unmatched junction nucleotides: 3. The germline V gene encodes CDR1 SGHRS and CDR2 YFSETQ. The CDR3 totals 15 residues. CDR3 in DNA: TGCGCCAGCAGCTTGGCTAGCGGGGGGCAGGATACGCAGTATTTT. Its protein product is CASSLASGGQDTQYF.

This clonotype is termed medium-sized. This beta chain is off target for a library built for alpha chains, so its abundance means little. The chain combines TRBV19 with TRBJ1-5; D gene unclear. Trimming cost V 6 bases and J 5 bases, with 17 bases left between them. Germline V lookup: CDR1 LNHDA, CDR2 SQIVND (reference sequence). The CDR3 totals 15 residues. The CDR3 loop reads CASRTNHGGHQPQHF. The CDR3, as DNA: TGTGCCAGTAGAACTAACCACGGAGGTCATCAGCCCCAGCATTTT.

Judged by abundance, this clonotype is medium-sized. This beta chain is a stray read from a library made for alpha chains; its abundance is not meaningful. CDR3 sequence: CASSLWQGGIQETQYF. The DNA of the CDR3 is TGCGCCAGCAGCTTGTGGCAGGGGGGAATCCAAGAGACCCAGTACTTC. This chain links TRBV5-1 with TRBJ2-5; maybe TRBD1 (7 bases). V was pared by 1 base and J by 1 base, with 14 bases between. Per the germline V gene, CDR1 is SGHRS and CDR2 is YFSETQ. CDR3 length: 16 residues. The full variable domain, in which reference TRBV5-1 and TRBJ2-5 provide the parts outside the CDR3, is KAGVTQTPRYLIKTRGQQVTLSCSPISGHRSVSWYQQTPGQGLQFLFEYFSETQRNKGNFPGRFSGRQFSNSRSEMNVSTLELGDSALYLCASSLWQGGIQETQYFGPGTRLLVL.

There are a few counts of this clonotype. This beta chain is a stray sequence in a library constructed for alpha chains; its clone size is not meaningful. V is TRBV5-1 and J is TRBJ1-1, with D possibly being TRBD1 (5 bases). This CDR3 is built from 14 residues. Trimming removed 2 bases from V and 4 bases from J, with 12 bases in between. In germline, CDR1 is SGHRS, CDR2 YFSETQ. This CDR3 reads CASSFLVGATEAFF. The CDR3, as DNA: TGCGCCAGCAGCTTCTTGGTCGGGGCCACTGAAGCTTTCTTT.

This clonotype was observed a few times. A library prepared for alpha chains yielded this beta chain as an off-target read; its size is of little meaning. The chain joins TRBV6-2 or TRBV6-3 to TRBJ2-4; 7 nucleotides agree with TRBD1. The length of the CDR3 is 13 residues. Germline lookup yields CDR1 MNHEY and CDR2 SVGEGT. V was pared by 5 bases and J by 4 bases, with 2 bases of the junction left unmatched. The CDR3 here is CASSMGQKNIQYF. The CDR3, as DNA: TGTGCCAGCAGTATGGGACAGAAAAACATTCAGTACTTC.

There are many counts of this clonotype. Since the library was made to target alpha chains, this beta chain is a stray read and its abundance is not meaningful. The chain has TRBV28 and TRBJ2-7, with 8 positions matching TRBD2. Germline-derived CDR1 and CDR2 are MDHEN and SYDVKM. The CDR3 loop spans 12 amino acids. After removal of 7 bases from V and 9 bases from J, the junction contained 8 bases not matched to a gene. The CDR3 is CASKKRGLAQYF. The CDR3, as DNA: TGTGCCAGCAAAAAACGCGGACTAGCGCAGTACTTC. The variable domain in full, completed from reference TRBV28 and TRBJ2-7, reads DVKVTQSSRYLVKRTGEKVFLECVQDMDHENMFWYRQDPGLGLRLIYFSYDVKMKEKGDIPEGYSVSREKKERFSLILESASTNQTSMYLCASKKRGLAQYFGPGTRLTVT.

In its sample, this clonotype ranks as medium-sized (0.01 to 0.1%). Because this beta chain is a stray read in a library intended to capture alpha chains, its abundance should not be given much weight. The rearrangement joins TRBV28 to TRBJ1-4; possible D gene TRBD1, 6 bases. The V gene lost 6 bases and the J gene lost 3 bases, with 14 bases spanning the gap. Germline assignment: CDR1 MDHEN and CDR2 SYDVKM. This CDR3 spans 15 amino acids. CDR3 sequence (DNA): TGTGCCAGCAGCTCCTCCGGACAGCCTAATGAAAAACTGTTTTTT. It yields the protein CASSSSGQPNEKLFF. The full variable domain, its missing parts supplied by reference TRBV28 and TRBJ1-4, is DVKVTQSSRYLVKRTGEKVFLECVQDMDHENMFWYRQDPGLGLRLIYFSYDVKMKEKGDIPEGYSVSREKKERFSLILESASTNQTSMYLCASSSSGQPNEKLFFGSGTQLSVL.

By its share, this clonotype is medium-sized (0.01 to 0.1%). With the library built for alpha chains, this beta chain is off target and its frequency is not meaningful. This chain links TRBV28 with TRBJ2-2; 7 bases align to TRBD2. The J segment lost 1 base and the V segment lost 5 bases, leaving 13 bases of the junction unmatched. In germline, CDR1 is MDHEN, CDR2 SYDVKM. The CDR3 loop spans 18 amino acids. The CDR3 loop reads CASSPPGRGTLNTGELFF. As DNA, the CDR3 is TGTGCCAGCAGTCCCCCCGGGCGGGGGACTTTGAACACCGGGGAGCTGTTTTTT.

In regard to this clonotype: This beta chain appears as a stray read in a library generated for alpha chains; its size is not informative. The V and J genes are TRBV14 and TRBJ2-7, with D possibly TRBD1 on 6 matching bases. Germline lookup yields CDR1 SGHDN and CDR2 FVKESK. The CDR3 is 16 amino acids. The germline V and J ends were trimmed by 2 bases and 1 base, with 15 bases remaining between them. CDR3 protein: CASSQRTGPGSYEQYF. The CDR3 DNA sequence: TGTGCCAGCAGCCAACGAACAGGGCCCGGGTCCTACGAGCAGTACTTC. The full variable domain, with the rest looked up from reference TRBV14 and TRBJ2-7, is EAGVTQFPSHSVIEKGQTVTLRCDPISGHDNLYWYRRVMGKEIKFLLHFVKESKQDESGMPNNRFLAERTGGTYSTLKVQPAELEDSGVYFCASSQRTGPGSYEQYFGPGTRLTVT.